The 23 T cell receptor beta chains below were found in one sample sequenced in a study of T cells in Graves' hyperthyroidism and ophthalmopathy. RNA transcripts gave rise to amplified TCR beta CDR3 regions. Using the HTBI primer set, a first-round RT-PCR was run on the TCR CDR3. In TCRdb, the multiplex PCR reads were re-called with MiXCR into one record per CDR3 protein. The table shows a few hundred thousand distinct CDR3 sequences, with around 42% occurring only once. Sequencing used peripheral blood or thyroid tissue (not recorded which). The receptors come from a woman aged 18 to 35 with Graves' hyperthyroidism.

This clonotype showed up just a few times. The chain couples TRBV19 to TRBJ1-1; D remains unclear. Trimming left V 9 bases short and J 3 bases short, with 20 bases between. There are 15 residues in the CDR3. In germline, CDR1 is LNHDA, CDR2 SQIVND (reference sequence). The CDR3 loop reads CASSLVGLGDTEAFF. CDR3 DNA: TGTGCCAGCAGCTTGGTGGGTTTGGGAGACACTGAAGCTTTCTTT. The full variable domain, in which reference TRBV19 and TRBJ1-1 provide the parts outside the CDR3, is DGGITQSPKYLFRKEGQNVTLSCEQNLNHDAMYWYRQDPGQGLRLIYYSQIVNDFQKGDIAEGYSVSREKKESFPLTVTSAQKNPTAFYLCASSLVGLGDTEAFFGQGTRLTVV.

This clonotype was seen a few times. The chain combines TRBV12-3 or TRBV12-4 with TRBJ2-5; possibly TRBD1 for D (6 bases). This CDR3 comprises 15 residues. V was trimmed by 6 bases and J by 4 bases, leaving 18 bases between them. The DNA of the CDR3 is TGTGCCAGCAGCCAAGTGGCCAGGGGCGCAGAGACCCAGTACTTC. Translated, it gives CASSQVARGAETQYF.

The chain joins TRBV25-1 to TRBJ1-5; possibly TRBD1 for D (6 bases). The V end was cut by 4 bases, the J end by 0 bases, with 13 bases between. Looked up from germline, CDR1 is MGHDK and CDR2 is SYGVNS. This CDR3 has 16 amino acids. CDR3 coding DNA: TGTGCCAGCAGTGGAAGGGGGGGAAGTAGCAATCAGCCCCAGCATTTT. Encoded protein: CASSGRGGSSNQPQHF.

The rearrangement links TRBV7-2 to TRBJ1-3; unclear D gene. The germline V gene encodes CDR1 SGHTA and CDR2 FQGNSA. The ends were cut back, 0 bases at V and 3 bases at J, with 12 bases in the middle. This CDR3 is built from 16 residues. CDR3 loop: CASSLAAGRRGNTIYF. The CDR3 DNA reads TGTGCCAGCAGCTTAGCGGCGGGGAGACGTGGAAACACCATATATTTT.

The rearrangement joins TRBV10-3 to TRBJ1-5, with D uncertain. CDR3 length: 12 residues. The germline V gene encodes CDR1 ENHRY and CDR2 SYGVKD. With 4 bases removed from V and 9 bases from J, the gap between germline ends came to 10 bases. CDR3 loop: CAISGEWGPQHF. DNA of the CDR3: TGTGCCATCAGTGGGGAATGGGGGCCCCAGCATTTT.

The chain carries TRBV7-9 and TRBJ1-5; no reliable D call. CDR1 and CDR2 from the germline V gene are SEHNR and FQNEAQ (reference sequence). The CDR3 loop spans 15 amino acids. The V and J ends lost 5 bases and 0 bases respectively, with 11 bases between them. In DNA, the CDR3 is TGTGCCAGCAGCGCCCGGCCCTATAGCAATCAGCCCCAGCATTTT. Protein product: CASSARPYSNQPQHF.

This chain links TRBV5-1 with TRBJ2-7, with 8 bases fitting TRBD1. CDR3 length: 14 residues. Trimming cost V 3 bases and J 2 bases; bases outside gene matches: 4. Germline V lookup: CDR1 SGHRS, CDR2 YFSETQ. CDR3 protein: CASSSGQEAYEQYF. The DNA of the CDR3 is TGCGCCAGCAGCTCGGGACAGGAAGCCTACGAGCAGTACTTC.

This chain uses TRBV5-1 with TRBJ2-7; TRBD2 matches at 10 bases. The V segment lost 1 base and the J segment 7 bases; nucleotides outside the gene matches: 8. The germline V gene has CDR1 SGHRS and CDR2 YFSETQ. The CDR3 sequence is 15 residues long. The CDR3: CASSLQSSGSQEQYF. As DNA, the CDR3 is TGCGCCAGCAGCTTGCAGTCTAGCGGGAGTCAAGAGCAGTACTTC. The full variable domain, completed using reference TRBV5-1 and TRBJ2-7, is KAGVTQTPRYLIKTRGQQVTLSCSPISGHRSVSWYQQTPGQGLQFLFEYFSETQRNKGNFPGRFSGRQFSNSRSEMNVSTLELGDSALYLCASSLQSSGSQEQYFGPGTRLTVT.

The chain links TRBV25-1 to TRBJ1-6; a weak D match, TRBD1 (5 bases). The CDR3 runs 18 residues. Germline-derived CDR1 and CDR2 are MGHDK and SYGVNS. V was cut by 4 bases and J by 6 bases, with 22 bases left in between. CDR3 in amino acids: CASSAVPGGRFGNSPLHF. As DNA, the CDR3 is TGTGCCAGCAGTGCTGTTCCCGGGGGAAGGTTCGGTAATTCACCCCTCCACTTT.

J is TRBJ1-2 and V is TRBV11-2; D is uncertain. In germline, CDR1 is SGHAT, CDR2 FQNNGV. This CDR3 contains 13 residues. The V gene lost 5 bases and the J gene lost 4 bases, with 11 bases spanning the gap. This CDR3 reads CASSNTGGYGYTF. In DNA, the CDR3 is TGTGCCAGCAGCAACACCGGCGGCTATGGCTACACCTTC.

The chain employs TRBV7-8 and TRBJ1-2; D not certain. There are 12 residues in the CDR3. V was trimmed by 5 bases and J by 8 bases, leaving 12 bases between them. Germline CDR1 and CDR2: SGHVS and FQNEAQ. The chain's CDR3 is CASSQGRKGYTF. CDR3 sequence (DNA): TGTGCCAGCAGCCAAGGAAGGAAAGGCTACACCTTC. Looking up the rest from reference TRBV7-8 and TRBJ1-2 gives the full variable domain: GAGVSQSPRYKVAKRGQDVALRCDPISGHVSLFWYQQALGQGPEFLTYFQNEAQLDKSGLPSDRFFAERPEGSVSTLKIQRTQQEDSAVYLCASSQGRKGYTFGSGTRLTVV.

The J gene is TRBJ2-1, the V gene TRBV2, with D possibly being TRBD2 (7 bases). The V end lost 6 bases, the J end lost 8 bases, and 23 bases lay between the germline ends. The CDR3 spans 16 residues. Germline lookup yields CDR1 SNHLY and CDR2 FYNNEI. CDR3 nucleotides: TGTGCCAGCAGCGCCAAAGGGGGGGTGAGGGCTCATGAGCAGTTCTTC. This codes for CASSAKGGVRAHEQFF.

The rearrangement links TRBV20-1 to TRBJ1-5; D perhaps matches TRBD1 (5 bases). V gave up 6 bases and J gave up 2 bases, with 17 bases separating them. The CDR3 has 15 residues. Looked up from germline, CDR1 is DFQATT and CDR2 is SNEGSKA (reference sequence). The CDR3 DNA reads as TGCAGTGCAAACCTAAGCCGACAGCGCAATCAGCCCCAGCATTTT. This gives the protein CSANLSRQRNQPQHF.

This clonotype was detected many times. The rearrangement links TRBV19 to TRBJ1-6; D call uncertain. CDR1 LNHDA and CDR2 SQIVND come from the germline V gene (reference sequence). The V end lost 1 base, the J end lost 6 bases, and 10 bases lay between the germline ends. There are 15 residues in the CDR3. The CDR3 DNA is TGTGCCAGTAGTATAGGTCGGAAACCTAATTCACCCCTCCACTTT. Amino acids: CASSIGRKPNSPLHF. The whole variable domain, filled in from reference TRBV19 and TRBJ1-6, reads DGGITQSPKYLFRKEGQNVTLSCEQNLNHDAMYWYRQDPGQGLRLIYYSQIVNDFQKGDIAEGYSVSREKKESFPLTVTSAQKNPTAFYLCASSIGRKPNSPLHFGNGTRLTVT.

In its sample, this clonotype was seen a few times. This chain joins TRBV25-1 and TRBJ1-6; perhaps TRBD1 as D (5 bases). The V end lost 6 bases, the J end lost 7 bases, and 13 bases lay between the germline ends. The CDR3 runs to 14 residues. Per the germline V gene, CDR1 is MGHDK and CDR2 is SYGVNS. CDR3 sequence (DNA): TGTGCCAGCAGCCAAGTGGGGCGGAATTCACCCCTCCACTTT. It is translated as CASSQVGRNSPLHF.

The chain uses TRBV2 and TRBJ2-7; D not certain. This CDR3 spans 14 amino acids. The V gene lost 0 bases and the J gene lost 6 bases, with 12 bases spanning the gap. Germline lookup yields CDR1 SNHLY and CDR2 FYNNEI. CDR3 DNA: TGTGCCAGCAGTGAAGCGCTTTGGGGTGGCGAGCAGTACTTC. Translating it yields CASSEALWGGEQYF.

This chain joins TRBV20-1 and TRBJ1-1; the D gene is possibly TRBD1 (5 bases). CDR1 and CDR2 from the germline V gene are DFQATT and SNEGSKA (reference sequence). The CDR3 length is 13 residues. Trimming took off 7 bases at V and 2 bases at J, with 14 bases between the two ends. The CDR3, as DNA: TGCAGTGTTTGGGCGACAGAAAACACTGAAGCTTTCTTT. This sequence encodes CSVWATENTEAFF.

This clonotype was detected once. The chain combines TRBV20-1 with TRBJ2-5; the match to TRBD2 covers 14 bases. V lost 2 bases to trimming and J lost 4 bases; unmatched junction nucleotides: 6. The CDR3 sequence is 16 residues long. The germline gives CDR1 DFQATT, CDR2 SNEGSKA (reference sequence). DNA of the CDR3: TGCAGTGCTAGACCAGGGACTAGCGGGAGTGGAGAGACCCAGTACTTC. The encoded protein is CSARPGTSGSGETQYF.

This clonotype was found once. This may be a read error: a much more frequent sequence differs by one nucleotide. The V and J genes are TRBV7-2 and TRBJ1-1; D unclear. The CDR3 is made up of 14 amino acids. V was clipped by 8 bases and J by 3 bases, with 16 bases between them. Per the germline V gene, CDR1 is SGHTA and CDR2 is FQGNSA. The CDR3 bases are TGTGCCAGCGGCCCACCTAAGACGGACACTGAAGCTTTCTTT. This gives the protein CASGPPKTDTEAFF.

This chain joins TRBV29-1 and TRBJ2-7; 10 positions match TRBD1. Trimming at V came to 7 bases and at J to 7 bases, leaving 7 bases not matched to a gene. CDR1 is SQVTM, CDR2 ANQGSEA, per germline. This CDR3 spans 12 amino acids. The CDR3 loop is CSAAGTGDEQYF. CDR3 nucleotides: TGCAGCGCAGCCGGGACAGGGGATGAGCAGTACTTC.

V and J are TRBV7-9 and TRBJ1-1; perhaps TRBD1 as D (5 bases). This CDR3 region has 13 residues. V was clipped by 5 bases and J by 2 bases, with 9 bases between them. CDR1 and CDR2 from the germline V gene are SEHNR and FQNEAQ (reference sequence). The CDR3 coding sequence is TGTGCCAGCAGCGCGAGGGGAAACACTGAAGCTTTCTTT. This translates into CASSARGNTEAFF.

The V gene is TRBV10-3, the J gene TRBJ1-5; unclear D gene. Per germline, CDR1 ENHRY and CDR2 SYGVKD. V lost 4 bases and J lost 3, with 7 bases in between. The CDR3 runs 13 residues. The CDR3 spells CAISARDNQPQHF. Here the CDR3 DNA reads TGTGCCATCAGTGCCCGGGACAATCAGCCCCAGCATTTT.

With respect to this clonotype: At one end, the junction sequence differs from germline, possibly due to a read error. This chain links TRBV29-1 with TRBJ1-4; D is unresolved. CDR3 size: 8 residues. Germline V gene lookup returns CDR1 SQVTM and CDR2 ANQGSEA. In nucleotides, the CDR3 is TGCAGCGTTGGCGGGGTAGGATTT. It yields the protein CSVGGVGF.